This TCR beta chain was sequenced in a study of blood T cell repertoires in COVID-19. Study in general: Sources were T cells, B-cell-depleted T cells, or PBMCs; the material itself was cDNA or gDNA.

Trimming shortened V by 2 bases and J by 1 base, and 14 bases separated the two germline ends. The CDR3 loop spans 16 amino acids. The germline V gene encodes CDR1 MNHNY and CDR2 SVGAGI (reference sequence). This clone has a single count. Seattle-derived patients entered the study during active infection and were followed longitudinally. As processed by the authors: Amplification from reference gene primers served as the basis for estimated nucleated cell counts. Using immunoSEQ multiplex PCR, the repertoire was profiled, and TCRdb retains in-frame clones only, with some absent. That table gives V, J and clone size, and the DNA gave D and trimming. The sample holds 360,000 or so clones, about nine tenths seen once.

This sequence joins TRBV6-6 and TRBJ1-2; tentatively, D is TRBD1 (5 bases). The TCR originated in a woman aged 55 to 70 with COVID-19, enrolled during active disease. What was sequenced was peripheral blood. The CDR3 reads CASSYGSQGINYGYTF. The CDR3 coding sequence is TGTGCCAGCAGTTACGGAAGTCAGGGAATTAACTATGGCTACACCTTC.